The 8 T cell receptor beta chains presented below share a single source sample, sequenced in a study of CD8+ T cells in alopecia areata. cDNA prepared by RNA extraction and subsequent reverse transcription served as the template for sequencing. Measured with immunoSEQ multiplex PCR; TCRdb has only the in-frame clones, and not every one. The table lists 150,000 to 200,000 clones, roughly 60% of them singletons. Input material: CD4+ T cells sorted from blood. These receptors all come from a human donor in good health.

This chain uses TRBV15 with TRBJ2-1; D is unclear. The CDR3 is 17 amino acids. Trimming removed 2 bases from V and 3 bases from J, with 17 bases in between. The V gene's germline CDR1 is LNHNV and CDR2 YYDKDF (reference sequence). The CDR3 sequence is CATSRYVTAGFYNEQFF. CDR3 coding DNA: TGTGCCACCAGCAGATACGTTACGGCTGGCTTCTACAATGAGCAGTTCTTC.

The V call is TRBV2, the J call TRBJ1-5; weak D call: TRBD1 (6 bases). CDR3 length: 15 amino acids. Germline loops: CDR1 SNHLY, CDR2 FYNNEI. V was clipped by 5 bases and J by 2 bases, with 13 bases between them. CDR3 in amino acids: CASSYRVAGNQPQHF. The CDR3, as DNA: TGTGCCAGCAGTTACAGGGTGGCGGGCAATCAGCCCCAGCATTTT.

This clone has only a few counts. The CDR3 spells CASSSGPGSDGYTF. The CDR3 bases are TGTGCCAGCAGCTCGGGACCGGGGAGCGATGGCTACACCTTC. The chain links TRBV11-2 to TRBJ1-2; possible D gene TRBD1, 5 bases. Trimming stripped 4 bases from V and 6 bases from J, with 15 bases between. From germline, CDR1 is SGHAT and CDR2 FQNNGV. This CDR3 is built from 14 residues.

V usage is TRBV2 and J usage is TRBJ2-1; tentative D call: TRBD1 (6 bases). V dropped 7 bases and J dropped 6 bases, with 16 bases sitting between them. Per the germline V gene, CDR1 is SNHLY and CDR2 is FYNNEI. There are 14 residues in the CDR3. CDR3 DNA: TGTGCCAGCACCGAGGGGGAGATGGGCAATGAGCAGTTCTTC. Translating gives CASTEGEMGNEQFF.

This chain uses TRBV4-1 with TRBJ1-1; 7 bases line up with TRBD1. The CDR3 is made up of 14 amino acids. Trimming removed 2 bases from V and 5 bases from J; junction bases left unmatched: 5. Per the germline V gene, CDR1 is MGHRA and CDR2 is YSYEKL. The CDR3 coding sequence is TGCGCCAGCAGCCAACCGGGACAGCGGACTGAAGCTTTCTTT. Translating gives CASSQPGQRTEAFF.

V usage is TRBV5-1 and J usage is TRBJ2-5, with TRBD1 as a possible D gene (6 bases). The CDR3 runs to 14 residues. Germline CDR1 SGHRS, CDR2 YFSETQ. The V gene lost 2 bases and the J gene lost 3 bases, with 11 bases spanning the gap. CDR3: CASSFQGKEETQYF. The CDR3 DNA follows: TGCGCCAGCAGCTTTCAGGGGAAAGAAGAGACCCAGTACTTC.

CDR3 DNA: TGTGCCAGCAGCTCCTCGGGACAGGAATCCTACGAGCAGTACTTC. Its protein is CASSSSGQESYEQYF. V gene TRBV5-6 combines with J gene TRBJ2-7; 8 bases match TRBD1. The CDR3 length is 15 residues. Germline V lookup: CDR1 SGHDT, CDR2 YYEEEE. V was clipped by 3 bases and J by 1 base; unmatched bases: 6.

The chain joins TRBV7-9 to TRBJ2-7, with D perhaps TRBD1 (6 bases). The V and J ends lost 11 bases and 6 bases respectively, with 14 bases between them. There are 11 residues in the CDR3. Germline V gene lookup returns CDR1 SEHNR and CDR2 FQNEAQ (reference sequence). The CDR3 DNA is TGTGCCTCTCAACAGGGTGGCGAGCAGTACTTC. Translating it yields CASQQGGEQYF.